Below, 27 T cell receptor beta chains from the same sample are listed, as sequenced in a study of naive and memory T cell subsets. Broader study findings: A few larger clonotypes appeared in naive repertoires, especially CD8, possibly memory cells re-expressing CD45RA.

These receptors lack a known antigen. An equimolar mix of two oligonucleotides served as the beta constant-region primer for TRBC1 and TRBC2. Nested alpha and beta constant-region primers with the SP2 primer drove four PCR rounds on ligated cDNA. TCRdb reanalysed the UMI-ligation and nested PCR reads using MiXCR and keeps one entry per CDR3 protein. Altogether 150,000 or so distinct CDR3 sequences are present, approximately 22% being singletons, with the ten largest covering 0.1% to 0.11%. Sequencing was performed on naive CD4+ T cells from blood. These TCRs come from a human donor in good health.

This clonotype was seen at least ten times. The V gene is TRBV12-3 or TRBV12-4, the J gene TRBJ2-1; 14 positions match TRBD2. Trimming removed 3 bases from V and 8 bases from J; junction bases left unmatched: 12. This CDR3 is 18 amino acids long. The CDR3 DNA follows: TGTGCCAGCAGTTTTTCCCCGGGACTAGCGGGAGAAGGCTATGAGCAGTTCTTC. This sequence encodes CASSFSPGLAGEGYEQFF.

In DNA form, the CDR3 reads TGTGCCAGCAGTATGATGACTAGCGGGAGGGTTGGGACAGATACGCAGTATTTT. This sequence encodes CASSMMTSGRVGTDTQYF. This sequence joins TRBV27 and TRBJ2-3, with 14 bases lining up with TRBD2. Per the germline V gene, CDR1 is MNHEY and CDR2 is SMNVEV (reference sequence). The CDR3 is 18 residues long. J lost 3 bases, V lost 5 bases, and 10 bases had no gene match.

The chain combines TRBV29-1 with TRBJ2-3; 8 bases line up with TRBD2. CDR1 is SQVTM, CDR2 ANQGSEA, per germline. The CDR3 is made up of 12 amino acids. CDR3 protein: CRAGVGTDTQYF. In DNA, the CDR3 is TGCCGAGCGGGAGTGGGGACAGATACGCAGTATTTT.

This clonotype was picked up a small number of times. The chain couples TRBV5-1 to TRBJ2-7; TRBD1 aligns across 9 bases. The germline CDR1 and CDR2 sequences are SGHRS and YFSETQ. This CDR3 has 14 residues. After removal of 5 bases from V and 7 bases from J, the junction contained 10 bases not matched to a gene. The DNA of the CDR3 is TGCGCCAGCAGTCCCGGGACAGGGCATAGGGAGCAGTACTTC. This gives the protein CASSPGTGHREQYF.

This clonotype was observed at least ten times. The chain carries TRBV12-3 or TRBV12-4 and TRBJ2-2; 8 bases agree with TRBD2. This CDR3 comprises 16 residues. V shed 1 base and J 8 bases; nucleotides not matched to a gene: 9. DNA for the CDR3: TGTGCCAGCAGTTTAGAGGTCGGGAGGGCCGGAGGGGAGCTGTTTTTT. Protein sequence: CASSLEVGRAGGELFF.

This clonotype was found a few times. The V and J genes are TRBV5-1 and TRBJ2-3, with 10 bases matching TRBD2. The CDR3 has 15 amino acids. Germline values: CDR1 SGHRS, CDR2 YFSETQ. Unmatched junction bases numbered 12, after V lost 0 bases and J lost 14 bases. CDR3: CASSLESSGRLAWYF. The CDR3 coding sequence is TGCGCCAGCAGCTTGGAGTCTAGCGGGAGATTGGCGTGGTATTTT.

This clonotype was picked up a small number of times. This chain connects TRBV5-1 to TRBJ2-7; D is perhaps TRBD2 (6 bases). Germline lookup yields CDR1 SGHRS and CDR2 YFSETQ. The V gene lost 5 bases and the J gene lost 7 bases, with 16 bases spanning the gap. The CDR3 is 13 residues long. The CDR3 DNA reads TGCGCCAGCAGAAGGACTAACTACAAAGAGCAGTACTTC. Amino acids: CASRRTNYKEQYF.

This clonotype was counted between two and nine times. The J gene is TRBJ1-1, the V gene TRBV27, with a tentative D call TRBD1 (6 bases). Germline-derived CDR1 and CDR2 are MNHEY and SMNVEV (reference sequence). The CDR3 runs 14 residues. V shed 5 bases and J shed 7 bases, with 17 bases lying between them. CDR3: CASSGHRARGEAFF. The CDR3 nucleotides read TGTGCCAGCAGTGGTCACAGGGCGAGGGGTGAAGCTTTCTTT.

This clonotype has just a few counts. This chain joins TRBV6-5 and TRBJ2-1; 10 bases match TRBD2. CDR3 length: 16 amino acids. Germline V gene data show CDR1 as MNHEY and CDR2 as SVGAGI. J gave up 6 bases and V 0 bases, and 5 bases lay outside the gene matches. CDR3: CASSYSSLAGVNEQFF. As DNA, the CDR3 is TGTGCCAGCAGTTACTCGAGTCTAGCGGGAGTCAATGAGCAGTTCTTC.

The table lists this clonotype with many counts. The chain couples TRBV7-2 to TRBJ2-1; 8 bases are shared with TRBD2. The germline gives CDR1 SGHTA, CDR2 FQGNSA. V was clipped by 2 bases and J by 8 bases; unmatched bases: 14. The CDR3 extends over 17 amino acids. The CDR3 here is CASSLFTGGTRGDEQFF. DNA for the CDR3: TGTGCCAGCAGCTTATTTACGGGAGGGACTAGAGGGGATGAGCAGTTCTTC.

This clonotype was recorded a few times. This chain uses TRBV4-3 with TRBJ2-7; D uncertain. Trimming removed 0 bases from V and 0 bases from J, with 6 bases in between. The germline CDR1 and CDR2 sequences are LGHNA and YSLEER. The CDR3 runs to 14 residues. The chain's CDR3 is CASSQEAVSYEQYF. CDR3 sequence (DNA): TGCGCCAGCAGCCAAGAGGCAGTCTCCTACGAGCAGTACTTC.

The chain combines TRBV6-6 with TRBJ1-1, with TRBD1 matching over 7 bases. Germline loops: CDR1 MNHNY, CDR2 SVGAGI (reference sequence). Germline trimming cut 5 bases from V and 11 bases from J; bases unmatched to any gene: 8. The CDR3 has 12 residues. The CDR3 DNA reads TGTGCCAGCAGTAAAACAGGGGAGTTTGCTTTCTTT. This gives the protein CASSKTGEFAFF.

This clonotype showed up many times. V is TRBV29-1 and J is TRBJ1-1; a weak D match, TRBD1 (5 bases). Germline V lookup: CDR1 SQVTM, CDR2 ANQGSEA. This CDR3 region has 12 residues. The ends were cut back, 6 bases at V and 0 bases at J, with 8 bases in the middle. The CDR3 region is CSVQDLNTEAFF. The CDR3 nucleotides read TGCAGCGTACAGGACCTGAACACTGAAGCTTTCTTT. Based on the CDR3 plus reference TRBV29-1 and TRBJ1-1, the full variable domain is SAVISQKPSRDICQRGTSLTIQCQVDSQVTMMFWYRQQPGQSLTLIATANQGSEATYESGFVIDKFPISRPNLTFSTLTVSNMSPEDSSIYLCSVQDLNTEAFFGQGTRLTVV.

This clonotype was seen a handful of times. This chain links TRBV6-1 with TRBJ1-5; D gene uncertain. The germline V gene has CDR1 MNHNS and CDR2 SASEGT. Trimming stripped 5 bases from V and 0 bases from J, with 17 bases between. The CDR3 is made up of 17 amino acids. Here the CDR3 reads CASSPLGSQVSNQPQHF. CDR3 coding DNA: TGTGCCAGCAGTCCCCTCGGGAGCCAGGTTAGCAATCAGCCCCAGCATTTT.

The chain links TRBV6-2 or TRBV6-3 to TRBJ2-1, with 10 positions matching TRBD2. This CDR3 region has 16 residues. The germline V gene has CDR1 MNHEY and CDR2 SVGEGT. V shed 10 bases and J 0 bases; nucleotides not matched to a gene: 9. CDR3 protein: CATVLGTSASYNEQFF. CDR3 nucleotide sequence: TGTGCCACCGTACTCGGGACTAGCGCCTCCTACAATGAGCAGTTCTTC.

This rearrangement joins TRBV6-4 to TRBJ1-1; D possibly corresponds to TRBD1 (5 bases). The germline gives CDR1 MRHNA, CDR2 SNTAGT. V gave up 5 bases and J gave up 1 base, with 8 bases separating them. The CDR3 runs to 13 residues. The CDR3 here is CASSQGQNTEAFF. The CDR3, as DNA: TGTGCCAGCAGTCAGGGCCAGAACACTGAAGCTTTCTTT.

This clonotype was seen more than once but under ten times. The chain has TRBV4-1 and TRBJ1-1, with 8 positions matching TRBD1. With V trimmed by 3 bases and J by 6 bases, 9 bases remained unmatched. CDR1 and CDR2 (germline): MGHRA, YSYEKL. The length of the CDR3 is 15 residues. CDR3 region: CASSHGQGLMAEAFF. The CDR3, as DNA: TGCGCCAGCAGCCATGGACAGGGCTTGATGGCTGAAGCTTTCTTT.

V gene TRBV30 combines with J gene TRBJ2-2; D unresolved. This CDR3 region has 14 residues. V gave up 0 bases and J gave up 6 bases, with 11 bases separating them. Germline V lookup: CDR1 GTSNPN, CDR2 SVGIG (reference sequence). The CDR3 protein is CAWSVNLVSGELFF. DNA for the CDR3: TGTGCCTGGAGTGTAAACCTAGTCTCCGGGGAGCTGTTTTTT.

Ten or more counts support this clonotype. The rearrangement links TRBV3-1 to TRBJ2-5; the D call may be TRBD1 or TRBD2 (6 bases each). This CDR3 spans 17 amino acids. Per the germline V gene, CDR1 is LGHDT and CDR2 is YNNKEL (reference sequence). With 0 bases removed from V and 4 bases from J, the gap between germline ends came to 18 bases. The CDR3: CASSQDVRRLGGETQYF. The CDR3 DNA is TGTGCCAGCAGCCAAGACGTCCGGCGACTAGGGGGAGAGACCCAGTACTTC.

The CDR3 loop reads CASSLGSGDEQYF. In nucleotides, the CDR3 is TGTGCCAGCAGCTTAGGATCAGGGGACGAGCAGTACTTC. This chain joins TRBV7-9 and TRBJ2-7, with D perhaps TRBD1 (6 bases). CDR3 length: 13 amino acids. Germline values: CDR1 SEHNR, CDR2 FQNEAQ (reference sequence). Trimming removed 1 base from V and 5 bases from J, with 9 bases in between.

This clonotype was found many times. The chain combines TRBV28 with TRBJ2-3, with D perhaps given as TRBD1 or TRBD2 (6 bases each). The germline V gene has CDR1 MDHEN and CDR2 SYDVKM. Trimming removed 2 bases at V and 3 bases at J, with 12 bases between. The CDR3 loop spans 15 amino acids. The CDR3 protein is CASSLGGQGTDTQYF. CDR3 in DNA: TGTGCCAGCAGTTTAGGGGGGCAGGGAACAGATACGCAGTATTTT.

The V and J genes are TRBV28 and TRBJ1-1, with TRBD1 as a possible D gene (5 bases). This CDR3 is 12 amino acids long. Trimming removed 7 bases at V and 6 bases at J, with 12 bases between. Germline V gene sequence: CDR1 MDHEN, CDR2 SYDVKM. The CDR3 bases are TGTGCCAGCAAAGCGGGGGTCGCTGAAGCTTTCTTT. Its protein product is CASKAGVAEAFF.

The table lists this clonotype with a few counts. The chain carries TRBV28 and TRBJ2-5; 7 bases fit TRBD1. V lost 6 bases, J lost 7 bases, and 11 bases stayed unmatched. This CDR3 has 14 residues. Germline CDR1 and CDR2: MDHEN and SYDVKM. CDR3 region: CASSSGTAIVTQYF. DNA for the CDR3: TGTGCCAGCAGCTCCGGGACAGCCATCGTGACCCAGTACTTC. Filled out from reference TRBV28 and TRBJ2-5, the complete variable domain reads DVKVTQSSRYLVKRTGEKVFLECVQDMDHENMFWYRQDPGLGLRLIYFSYDVKMKEKGDIPEGYSVSREKKERFSLILESASTNQTSMYLCASSSGTAIVTQYFGPGTRLLVL.

The chain carries TRBV6-1 and TRBJ1-1, with D possibly being TRBD1 (5 bases). The CDR3 sequence is 15 residues long. The germline gives CDR1 MNHNS, CDR2 SASEGT. The germline V and J ends were trimmed by 2 bases and 7 bases, with 17 bases remaining between them. CDR3 amino acids: CASSELLRGKNEAFF. DNA for the CDR3: TGTGCCAGCAGTGAATTACTTAGGGGTAAGAATGAAGCTTTCTTT.

The chain couples TRBV4-1 to TRBJ2-2; D is undetermined. CDR1 is MGHRA and CDR2 is YSYEKL in the germline V gene. There are 15 residues in the CDR3. Trimming removed 3 bases from V and 1 base from J, with 9 bases in between. The CDR3 DNA reads TGCGCCAGCAGCCAGTGGGGAAGGAACACCGGGGAGCTGTTTTTT. It translates to CASSQWGRNTGELFF.

This sequence joins TRBV27 and TRBJ2-5; a possible D gene is TRBD2 (6 bases). This CDR3 contains 14 residues. Germline CDR1 is MNHEY and CDR2 is SMNVEV (reference sequence). Trimming removed 4 bases at V and 3 bases at J, with 12 bases between. In nucleotides, the CDR3 is TGTGCCAGCAGTTCGGGGAGGTGGAAAGAGACCCAGTACTTC. Translation gives CASSSGRWKETQYF.

The sample holds a few counts of this clonotype. The chain combines TRBV2 with TRBJ2-2; TRBD1 might be the D (5 bases). CDR1 SNHLY and CDR2 FYNNEI come from the germline V gene. Trimming removed 4 bases at V and 1 base at J, with 10 bases between. The CDR3 spans 15 residues. CDR3 bases: TGTGCCAGCAGTGGGCTTAGGGGGAACACCGGGGAGCTGTTTTTT. Protein product: CASSGLRGNTGELFF.